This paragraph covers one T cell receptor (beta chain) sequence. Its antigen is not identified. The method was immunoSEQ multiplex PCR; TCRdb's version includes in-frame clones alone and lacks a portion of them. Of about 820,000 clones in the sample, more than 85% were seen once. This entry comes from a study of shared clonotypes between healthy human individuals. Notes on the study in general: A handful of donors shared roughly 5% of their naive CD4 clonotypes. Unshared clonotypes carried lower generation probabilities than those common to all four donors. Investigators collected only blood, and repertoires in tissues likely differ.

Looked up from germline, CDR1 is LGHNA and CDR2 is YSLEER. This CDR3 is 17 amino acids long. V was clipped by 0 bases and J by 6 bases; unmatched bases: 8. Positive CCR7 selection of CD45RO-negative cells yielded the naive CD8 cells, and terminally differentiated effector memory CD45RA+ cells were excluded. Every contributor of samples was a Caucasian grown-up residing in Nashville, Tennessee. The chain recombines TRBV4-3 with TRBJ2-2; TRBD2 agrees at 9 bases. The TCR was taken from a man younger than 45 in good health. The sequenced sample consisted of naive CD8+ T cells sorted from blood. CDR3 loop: CASSQDRQREVAGELFF. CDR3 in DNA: TGCGCCAGCAGCCAAGATCGCCAGCGGGAGGTTGCCGGGGAGCTGTTTTTT.